The 17 T cell receptor beta chains reported below all come from one sample, sequenced in a study of T-cell memory formation after mild COVID-19. TCRdb recomputed calls from the 5' RACE reads with MiXCR, one row per CDR3 protein. The profile shows hundreds of thousands of distinct CDR3 sequences, approximately 25% of them singletons. Source material: PBMCs or a T cell subset sorted from them (not recorded which). The receptors stem from an adult woman who had mild COVID-19 (a few samples of this study predate the infection). Cell type and time point are not known.

This clonotype was recorded a few times. The CDR3 reads CASSTWDTTDTQYF. CDR3 DNA sequence: TGCGCCAGCAGCACCTGGGACACCACAGATACGCAGTATTTT. The rearrangement uses TRBV5-1 and TRBJ2-3, with a weak D call TRBD1 (6 bases). V shed 4 bases and J shed 2 bases, with 11 bases lying between them. Germline V lookup: CDR1 SGHRS, CDR2 YFSETQ. This CDR3 is built from 14 residues.

The V call is TRBV29-1, the J call TRBJ2-7; 13 nucleotides agree with TRBD2. Trimming cost V 6 bases and J 2 bases; bases outside gene matches: 7. Germline CDR1 is SQVTM and CDR2 is ANQGSEA. This CDR3 spans 15 amino acids. CDR3 sequence: CSVGKGTSGAYEQYF. DNA of the CDR3: TGCAGCGTAGGTAAAGGGACTAGCGGGGCCTACGAGCAGTACTTC.

This clonotype was seen only a few times. The CDR3 is CAISDNLVVGYEQYF. The CDR3 DNA reads TGTGCCATCAGTGATAACCTCGTCGTAGGCTACGAGCAGTACTTC. The chain is built from TRBV10-3 and TRBJ2-7; D unresolved. The CDR3 loop spans 15 amino acids. V dropped 3 bases and J dropped 3 bases, with 15 bases sitting between them. Germline CDR1 ENHRY, CDR2 SYGVKD.

This rearrangement joins TRBV27 to TRBJ2-3; D is undetermined. The ends were cut back, 1 base at V and 1 base at J, with 9 bases in the middle. This CDR3 region has 15 residues. CDR1 is MNHEY, CDR2 SMNVEV, per germline (reference sequence). This CDR3 is CASSLFQPGTDTQYF. The CDR3 bases are TGTGCCAGCAGTTTATTTCAGCCCGGCACAGATACGCAGTATTTT.

In nucleotides, the CDR3 is TGTGCCAGCAGCGCCGACAGGGTAAAGGATACGCAGTATTTT. This codes for CASSADRVKDTQYF. The V call is TRBV12-3 or TRBV12-4, the J call TRBJ2-3, with 7 bases matching TRBD1. There are 14 residues in the CDR3. After removal of 6 bases from V and 6 bases from J, the junction contained 9 bases not matched to a gene.

This chain connects TRBV10-3 to TRBJ1-1; no firm D call. CDR1 and CDR2 from the germline V gene are ENHRY and SYGVKD. This CDR3 comprises 15 residues. V was pared by 6 bases and J by 0 bases, with 14 bases between. The CDR3: CAIRRAGPLNTEAFF. CDR3 coding DNA: TGTGCCATCAGGAGGGCAGGACCTCTGAACACTGAAGCTTTCTTT.

This clonotype was seen only once. V is TRBV24-1 and J is TRBJ2-6; D unresolved. This CDR3 has 14 residues. CDR1 is KGHDR and CDR2 is SFDVKD in the germline V gene. Deletions cut 2 bases from V and 4 bases from J, with 5 bases between. Written as DNA, the CDR3 is TGTGCCACCAGTGATTCTTTGGGGGCCAACGTCCTGACTTTC. Translated: CATSDSLGANVLTF.

This clonotype showed up just a few times. The rearrangement links TRBV27 to TRBJ1-6, with a weak D call TRBD1 (6 bases). The V gene lost 5 bases and the J gene lost 8 bases, with 19 bases spanning the gap. CDR3 length: 16 amino acids. Per germline, CDR1 MNHEY and CDR2 SMNVEV (reference sequence). DNA for the CDR3: TGTGCCAGCAGTCTCTACTCCGGGACACTAGATTCACCCCTCCACTTT. It translates to CASSLYSGTLDSPLHF.

Only a few counts were recorded for this clonotype. The chain carries TRBV13 and TRBJ2-7; the match to TRBD2 covers 8 bases. Germline-derived CDR1 and CDR2 are PRHDT and FYEKMQ (reference sequence). The CDR3 extends over 14 amino acids. The J segment lost 4 bases and the V segment lost 5 bases, leaving 7 bases of the junction unmatched. CDR3 DNA: TGTGCCAGCAGCCCAGCCCCGGGAGGGTACGAGCAGTACTTC. Translated, it gives CASSPAPGGYEQYF.

This clonotype has only a few counts. The chain joins TRBV7-9 to TRBJ2-1, with 7 positions matching TRBD2. The CDR3 has 16 amino acids. V dropped 5 bases and J dropped 8; count of bases not matched to a gene: 15. Germline V lookup: CDR1 SEHNR, CDR2 FQNEAQ (reference sequence). CDR3 amino acids: CASSLTRDYQRHEQFF. Here the CDR3 DNA reads TGTGCCAGCAGCCTAACCCGGGACTACCAGCGCCATGAGCAGTTCTTC.

CDR3 amino acids: CASSFGGAASKETQYF. The CDR3 nucleotides are TGCGCCAGCAGCTTTGGGGGGGCGGCGTCCAAAGAGACCCAGTACTTC. The rearrangement links TRBV5-1 to TRBJ2-5, with a tentative D call TRBD2 (7 bases). This CDR3 is 16 amino acids long. V was shortened by 2 bases and J by 3 bases, with 17 bases between the two germline ends. CDR1 is SGHRS and CDR2 is YFSETQ in the germline V gene.

This clonotype appeared a few times. The gene calls are TRBV6-5 and TRBJ1-2; D is perhaps TRBD1 (5 bases). V was clipped by 6 bases and J by 6 bases, with 23 bases between them. CDR1 is MNHEY and CDR2 is SVGAGI in the germline V gene. This CDR3 has 16 residues. The CDR3 nucleotides read TGTGCCAGCAGGGACGGGATGGGACCGCCAAGGGATGGCTACACCTTC. Translated, it gives CASRDGMGPPRDGYTF.

This clonotype was found many times. The rearrangement uses TRBV7-9 and TRBJ2-2; D gene unclear. This CDR3 comprises 11 residues. Germline V lookup: CDR1 SEHNR, CDR2 FQNEAQ (reference sequence). V gave up 4 bases and J gave up 4 bases, with 1 base separating them. The DNA of the CDR3 is TGTGCCAGCAGCTCCACCGGGGAGCTGTTTTTT. Residues: CASSSTGELFF.

The V call is TRBV6-4, the J call TRBJ2-1; 8 bases are shared with TRBD2. Germline V gene lookup returns CDR1 MRHNA and CDR2 SNTAGT. The CDR3 has 16 residues. Germline trimming cut 6 bases from V and 2 bases from J; bases unmatched to any gene: 9. The CDR3 DNA reads TGTGCCAGCAGCCCCGGCAGCGGGAGTACCTACAATGAGCAGTTCTTC. It encodes CASSPGSGSTYNEQFF.

This clonotype was observed a handful of times. V and J are TRBV9 and TRBJ2-5; maybe TRBD1 (5 bases). Trimming stripped 3 bases from V and 6 bases from J, with 12 bases between. The germline V gene encodes CDR1 SGDLS and CDR2 YYNGEE. The CDR3 runs to 13 residues. The CDR3 loop is CASSDGVGQTQYF. The CDR3 nucleotides read TGTGCCAGCAGCGATGGGGTGGGGCAGACCCAGTACTTC.

This chain connects TRBV6-5 to TRBJ1-5, with 9 nucleotides matching TRBD1. Trimming at V came to 2 bases and at J to 5 bases, leaving 1 base not matched to a gene. Per germline, CDR1 MNHEY and CDR2 SVGAGI. The CDR3 is made up of 14 amino acids. CDR3 nucleotides: TGTGCCAGCAGTTACAGGACAGGGGATCAGCCCCAGCATTTT. The encoded protein is CASSYRTGDQPQHF.

This clonotype was observed a handful of times. The rearrangement joins TRBV5-1 to TRBJ1-2, with D unresolved. The V gene lost 4 bases and the J gene lost 3 bases, with 16 bases spanning the gap. The CDR3 contains 15 residues. In germline, CDR1 is SGHRS, CDR2 YFSETQ. CDR3 bases: TGCGCCAGCAGCCCAGGCCCCGATCAGGACTATGGCTACACCTTC. This codes for CASSPGPDQDYGYTF. The whole variable domain, filled in from reference TRBV5-1 and TRBJ1-2, reads KAGVTQTPRYLIKTRGQQVTLSCSPISGHRSVSWYQQTPGQGLQFLFEYFSETQRNKGNFPGRFSGRQFSNSRSEMNVSTLELGDSALYLCASSPGPDQDYGYTFGSGTRLTVV.